This entry features one TCR beta chain sequence. Two negative PCRs, clearance, or symptom resolution characterized the recovered Cohort 3 donors. This sample was taken from a study of blood T cell repertoires in COVID-19. The data were produced by immunoSEQ multiplex PCR, yet TCRdb's version contains in-frame clones alone and is incomplete. The sample lists 300,000 to 450,000 clones, roughly 90% occurring once. Germline V gene sequence: CDR1 MDHEN, CDR2 SYDVKM. CDR3 length: 15 residues. Trimming took 4 bases from V and 0 from J, leaving 12 bases between them. The chain employs TRBV28 and TRBJ1-1, with D possibly TRBD1 on 6 matching bases. The sequence was obtained from a woman aged 25 to 45 who had recovered from COVID-19. Sequencing input: PBMCs or T cells enriched from blood (not recorded which). CDR3 bases: TGTGCCAGCAGTTCCTTGGACAGCATGAACACTGAAGCTTTCTTT. It codes for CASSSLDSMNTEAFF.